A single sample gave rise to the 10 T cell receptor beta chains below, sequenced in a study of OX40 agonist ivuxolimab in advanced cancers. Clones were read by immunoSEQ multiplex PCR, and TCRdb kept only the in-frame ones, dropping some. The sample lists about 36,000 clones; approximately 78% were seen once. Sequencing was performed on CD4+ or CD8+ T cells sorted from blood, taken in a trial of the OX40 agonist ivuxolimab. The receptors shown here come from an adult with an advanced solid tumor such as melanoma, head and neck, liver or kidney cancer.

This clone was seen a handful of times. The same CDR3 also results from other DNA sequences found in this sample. Here the CDR3 DNA reads TGTGCCAGCAGTAGGTTAAATAGCAATCAGCCCCAGCATTTT. Amino acid sequence: CASSRLNSNQPQHF. This chain connects TRBV2 to TRBJ1-5; no definite D call. CDR1 and CDR2 (germline): SNHLY, FYNNEI. This CDR3 has 14 amino acids. The V and J ends lost 5 bases and 0 bases respectively, with 8 bases between them.

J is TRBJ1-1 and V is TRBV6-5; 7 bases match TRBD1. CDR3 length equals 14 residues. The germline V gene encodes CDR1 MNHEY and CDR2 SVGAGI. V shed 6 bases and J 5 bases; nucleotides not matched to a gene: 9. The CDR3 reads CASREYRQGTEAFF. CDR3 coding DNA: TGTGCCAGCAGGGAATACCGACAGGGAACTGAAGCTTTCTTT.

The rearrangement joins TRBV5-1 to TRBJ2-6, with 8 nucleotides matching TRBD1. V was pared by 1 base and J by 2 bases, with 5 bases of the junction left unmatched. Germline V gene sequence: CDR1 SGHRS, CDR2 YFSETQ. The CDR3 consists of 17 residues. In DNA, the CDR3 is TGCGCCAGCAGCTTGTACTACAGGGGGACTGGGGCCAACGTCCTGACTTTC. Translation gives CASSLYYRGTGANVLTF.

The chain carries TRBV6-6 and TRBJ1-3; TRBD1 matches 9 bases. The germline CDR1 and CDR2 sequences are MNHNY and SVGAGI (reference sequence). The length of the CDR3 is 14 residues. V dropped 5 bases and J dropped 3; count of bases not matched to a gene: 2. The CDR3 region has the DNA TGTGCCAGCAGTGGGGACAGGGTTGGAAACACCATATATTTT. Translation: CASSGDRVGNTIYF.

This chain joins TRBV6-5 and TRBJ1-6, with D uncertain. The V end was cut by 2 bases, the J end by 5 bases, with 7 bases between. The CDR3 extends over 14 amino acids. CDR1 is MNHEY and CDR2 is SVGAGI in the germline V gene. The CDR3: CASSYVWDNSPLHF. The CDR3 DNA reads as TGTGCCAGCAGTTACGTATGGGATAATTCACCCCTCCACTTT.

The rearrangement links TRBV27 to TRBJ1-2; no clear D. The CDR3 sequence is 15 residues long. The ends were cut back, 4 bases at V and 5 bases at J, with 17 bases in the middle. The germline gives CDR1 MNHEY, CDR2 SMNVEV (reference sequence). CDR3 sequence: CASSSTAGPVYGYTF. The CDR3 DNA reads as TGTGCCAGCAGTTCGACTGCAGGCCCTGTATATGGCTACACCTTC.

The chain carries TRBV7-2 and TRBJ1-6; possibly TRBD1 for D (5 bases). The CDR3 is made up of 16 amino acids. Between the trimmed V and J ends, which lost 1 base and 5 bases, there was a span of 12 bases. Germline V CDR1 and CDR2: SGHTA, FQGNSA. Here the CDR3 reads CASSLGLRGDNSPLHF. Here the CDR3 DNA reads TGTGCCAGCAGCTTAGGTCTACGGGGGGATAATTCACCCCTCCACTTT.

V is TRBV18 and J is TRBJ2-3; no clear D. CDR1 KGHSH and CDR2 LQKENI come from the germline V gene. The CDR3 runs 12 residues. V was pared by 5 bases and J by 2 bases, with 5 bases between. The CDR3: CASSSYTDTQYF. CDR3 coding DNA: TGTGCCAGCTCATCCTACACAGATACGCAGTATTTT.

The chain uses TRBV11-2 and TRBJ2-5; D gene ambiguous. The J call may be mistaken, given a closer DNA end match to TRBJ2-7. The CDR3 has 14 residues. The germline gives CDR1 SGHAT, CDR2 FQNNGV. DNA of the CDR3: TGTGCCAGCAGCCTAGTGCACAGCTCCTACGAGCAGTACTTC. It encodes CASSLVHSSYEQYF.

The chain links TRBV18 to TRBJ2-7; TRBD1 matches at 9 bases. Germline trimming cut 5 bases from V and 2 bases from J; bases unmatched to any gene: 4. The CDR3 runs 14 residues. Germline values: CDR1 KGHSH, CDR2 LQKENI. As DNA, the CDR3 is TGTGCCAGCTCAACAGGGGGCCTCCCCTACGAGCAGTACTTC. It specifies CASSTGGLPYEQYF.